The 19 T cell receptor beta chains below all came from one sample that was sequenced in a study of T cell responses to AZD1222 COVID-19 vaccine (dated by TCRdb to about 2021). The meaning of the sample's time point label: baseline before first vaccination. The library was made by the immunoSEQ multiplex PCR assay. This is the immuneACCESS table as TCRdb keeps it, with only in-frame sequences that have V and J called. A part of the clones is gone; compared with another copy, unresolved V genes explain less than half, and the rest is unexplained. The sample table lists some 99,000 clones, 91% of them with a count of one. Approximately 7.9% of the sample is in the top ten clones. Sequences were derived from peripheral blood, sampled on day 0 of AZD1222 vaccination. The receptors come from an adult in good health.

The chain couples TRBV6-1 to TRBJ2-1; D ambiguous. The length of the CDR3 is 12 residues. Germline V gives CDR1 MNHNS, CDR2 SASEGT. Trimming removed 2 bases at V and 3 bases at J, with 2 bases between. The CDR3 spells CASSENYNEQFF. In nucleotides, the CDR3 is TGTGCCAGCAGTGAAAACTACAATGAGCAGTTCTTC.

This chain uses TRBV7-2 with TRBJ1-3, with a possible D match to TRBD1 (6 bases). Germline assignment: CDR1 SGHTA and CDR2 FQGNSA. V dropped 4 bases and J dropped 4 bases, with 11 bases sitting between them. The CDR3 has 14 residues. CDR3 bases: TGTGCCAGCAGCTCCAGGGGCTCAGGAAACACCATATATTTT. The encoded protein is CASSSRGSGNTIYF.

This chain uses TRBV5-1 with TRBJ2-5; D might be TRBD1 (5 bases). The V and J ends lost 0 bases and 2 bases respectively, with 8 bases between them. The CDR3 consists of 14 residues. CDR1 is SGHRS, CDR2 YFSETQ, per germline. DNA of the CDR3: TGCGCCAGCAGCTTGGCAGGACAACAAGAGACCCAGTACTTC. Translation: CASSLAGQQETQYF.

The chain joins TRBV4-3 to TRBJ2-3; 8 positions agree with TRBD2. This CDR3 has 18 residues. The germline V gene has CDR1 LGHNA and CDR2 YSLEER. V was pared by 3 bases and J by 0 bases, with 11 bases of the junction left unmatched. The CDR3 loop reads CASSHKILAGSSTDTQYF. The CDR3 DNA follows: TGCGCCAGCAGCCACAAGATATTAGCGGGGTCTAGCACAGATACGCAGTATTTT.

CDR3 residues: CASSQDPEYTQYF. CDR3 in DNA: TGCGCCAGCAGCCAAGACCCTGAATATACGCAGTATTTT. V usage is TRBV4-1 and J usage is TRBJ2-3; D is unresolved. The germline V gene encodes CDR1 MGHRA and CDR2 YSYEKL. The CDR3 consists of 13 residues. V gave up 0 bases and J gave up 7 bases, with 8 bases separating them.

A single count supports this clone. The rearrangement uses TRBV19 and TRBJ1-5, with 7 bases lining up with TRBD1. Trimming cost V 0 bases and J 9 bases; bases outside gene matches: 5. The CDR3 is made up of 14 amino acids. The V gene's germline CDR1 is LNHDA and CDR2 SQIVND (reference sequence). The DNA of the CDR3 is TGTGCCAGTAGTATAGAGGCAGGGGGTAGGCCCCAGCATTTT. It translates to CASSIEAGGRPQHF.

On this clone itself: The junction departs from the called germline gene at one end, perhaps through a read error. The V and J genes are TRBV30 and TRBJ1-1; D gene ambiguous. There are 12 residues in the CDR3. The germline gives CDR1 GTSNPN, CDR2 SVGIG (reference sequence). CDR3 sequence reads: CAWSMGFTEAFF. For the CDR3, the DNA is TGTGCCTGGAGTATGGGATTCACTGAGGCTTTCTTT.

This chain uses TRBV6-2 or TRBV6-3 with TRBJ2-2; D might be TRBD2 (6 bases). Per the germline V gene, CDR1 is MNHEY and CDR2 is SVGEGT. Between the trimmed V and J ends, which lost 0 bases and 2 bases, there was a span of 13 bases. This CDR3 is 17 amino acids long. CDR3 nucleotides: TGTGCCAGCAGTTACTCGCTGCGGGGCGTCAACACCGGGGAGCTGTTTTTT. It encodes CASSYSLRGVNTGELFF.

The chain links TRBV28 to TRBJ2-7; the match to TRBD2 covers 9 bases. CDR3 length: 15 residues. Germline CDR1 is MDHEN and CDR2 is SYDVKM. The V and J ends lost 7 bases and 1 base, in that order; junction bases with no gene match: 8. CDR3 residues: CASKPSSGGSYEQYF. For the CDR3, the DNA is TGTGCCAGCAAGCCCAGCAGCGGGGGGTCCTACGAGCAGTACTTC. Based on the CDR3 plus reference TRBV28 and TRBJ2-7, the full variable domain is DVKVTQSSRYLVKRTGEKVFLECVQDMDHENMFWYRQDPGLGLRLIYFSYDVKMKEKGDIPEGYSVSREKKERFSLILESASTNQTSMYLCASKPSSGGSYEQYFGPGTRLTVT.

This chain joins TRBV5-1 and TRBJ1-2; TRBD1 is a possible D gene (5 bases). CDR1 and CDR2 (germline): SGHRS, YFSETQ. The CDR3 runs to 15 residues. V shed 0 bases and J shed 4 bases, with 13 bases lying between them. CDR3 coding DNA: TGCGCCAGCAGCTTGGGAGGGGCCCCTCTCTATGGCTACACCTTC. Protein product: CASSLGGAPLYGYTF.

This clone was detected once. V gene TRBV30 combines with J gene TRBJ1-6, with no clear D. V lost 0 bases and J lost 0, with 6 bases in between. CDR3 length: 15 residues. Per the germline V gene, CDR1 is GTSNPN and CDR2 is SVGIG (reference sequence). The CDR3 spells CAWSVSGSYNSPLHF. CDR3 nucleotide sequence: TGTGCCTGGAGTGTGAGTGGCTCCTATAATTCACCCCTCCACTTT.

The CDR3 nucleotides are TGTGCCAGCCTCCCGGGACAGGGGGCTTCACCCCTCCACTTT. Protein sequence: CASLPGQGASPLHF. The chain uses TRBV6-5 and TRBJ1-6; 12 positions agree with TRBD1. Trimming cost V 8 bases and J 9 bases; bases outside gene matches: 5. The CDR3 consists of 14 residues. CDR1 is MNHEY and CDR2 is SVGAGI in the germline V gene.

The sample holds one count of this clone. This rearrangement joins TRBV7-9 to TRBJ1-4, with a possible D match to TRBD1 (5 bases). Trimming removed 6 bases from V and 8 bases from J, with 13 bases in between. CDR3 size: 13 residues. Germline-derived CDR1 and CDR2 are SEHNR and FQNEAQ (reference sequence). CDR3: CASRRDGGEKLFF. CDR3 bases: TGTGCCAGCAGACGGGACGGTGGCGAAAAACTGTTTTTT.

This clone came up a few times. This chain links TRBV6-5 with TRBJ1-3; TRBD1 aligns across 7 bases. The CDR3 contains 15 residues. Germline loops: CDR1 MNHEY, CDR2 SVGAGI. V was pared by 2 bases and J by 0 bases, with 1 base of the junction left unmatched. CDR3: CASSYGTDSGNTIYF. Written as DNA, the CDR3 is TGTGCCAGCAGTTACGGGACAGACTCTGGAAACACCATATATTTT.

V and J are TRBV7-8 and TRBJ1-5; D unresolved. V was cut by 1 base and J by 0 bases, with 7 bases left in between. Germline CDR1 is SGHVS and CDR2 is FQNEAQ. This CDR3 has 15 amino acids. The CDR3 protein is CASSLVSHSNQPQHF. The CDR3 nucleotides are TGTGCCAGCAGCTTAGTATCCCATAGCAATCAGCCCCAGCATTTT.

J is TRBJ1-5 and V is TRBV5-6; 7 bases match TRBD1. CDR1 and CDR2 from the germline V gene are SGHDT and YYEEEE. This CDR3 region has 15 residues. Trimming cost V 3 bases and J 2 bases; bases outside gene matches: 5. DNA of the CDR3: TGTGCCAGCAGCTGGGGGACAGCAGGCAATCAGCCCCAGCATTTT. It specifies CASSWGTAGNQPQHF.

This clone is a singleton in its sample. The chain employs TRBV21-1 and TRBJ2-7; the table assigns TRBD1, which was not confirmed against the DNA. TRBV21-1 is a documented pseudogene. The CDR3 spans 15 residues. CDR3 nucleotide sequence: TGTGCCAGCCGACCCGACAGGGTTGGGCCCTACGAGCAGTACTTC. Translated, it gives CASRPDRVGPYEQYF.

As concerns this clone: An end of the junction differs from the germline gene, which may be a read error. J is TRBJ2-7 and V is TRBV9, with 9 nucleotides matching TRBD1. The CDR3 spans 14 residues. The germline gives CDR1 SGDLS, CDR2 YYNGEE. The CDR3 region is CNGYGDRVSYEQYF. As DNA, the CDR3 is TGCAACGGGTATGGGGACAGGGTTTCCTACGAGCAGTACTTC.

The chain carries TRBV3-1 (or the pseudogene TRBV3-2) and TRBJ1-4; 8 nucleotides agree with TRBD1. Germline V gives CDR1 LGHDT, CDR2 YNNKEL (reference sequence). Trimming removed 1 base from V and 6 bases from J; junction bases left unmatched: 7. This CDR3 contains 16 residues. DNA of the CDR3: TGTGCCAGCAGCCAAGTCACAGGGGGGGTTCATGAAAAACTGTTTTTT. This codes for CASSQVTGGVHEKLFF.